This is a list of T cell receptor beta chains from one sample in a study of blood T cell repertoires in COVID-19. The method was immunoSEQ multiplex PCR; TCRdb's version includes in-frame clones alone and lacks a portion of them. Of over 50,000 clones listed, around 87% were seen once; the top ten hold roughly 6.6%. The sequencing input was peripheral blood. Receptors were obtained from a man aged 60-69 years with acute or convalescent COVID-19. Each CDR3 is given with its conserved first and last residue.

>TRBJ2-5|TRBV7-2
CASAASGKETQYF
>TRBJ1-2|TRBV5-4
CASSLEPGRATF
>TRBJ1-1|TRBV6-5
CASSYGGRTEAFF
>TRBJ2-2|TRBV10-1
CASSVQGNAGELFF
>TRBJ1-6|TRBV28
CASSQGFNSPLHF
>TRBJ2-7|TRBV7-9
CASSSTGTGVYEQYF
>TRBJ1-5|TRBV7-3
CASSPDKDQPQHF
>TRBJ2-3|TRBV11-2
CASSSLSGGTDTQYF
>TRBJ1-5|TRBV4-3
CASSQSRQMNQPQHF
>TRBJ1-2|TRBV7-2
CASSLWSSGGQDGYTF
>TRBJ1-1|TRBV19
CASQGLPPQRTEAFF
>TRBJ2-3|TRBV15
CATSRDNLVDTQYF
>TRBJ2-1|TRBV9
CASSADSLDNEQFF
>TRBJ1-4|TRBV6-5
CARVDRGKEKLFF
>TRBJ1-2|TRBV6-1
CASSEGLSTGGPFGYTF
>TRBJ1-5|TRBV21-1
CASSKAYEGVGQPQHF
>TRBJ1-1|TRBV14
CASSRGGPAEAFF
>TRBJ1-5|TRBV19
CASSSGGSNQPQHF
>TRBJ1-5|TRBV11-2
CASSDRREGEPQHF
>TRBJ1-2|TRBV7-2
CASSLRGGGQGYYGYTF
>TRBJ2-2|TRBV27
CASSFTTGTGGELFF
>TRBJ1-2|TRBV5-3
CARSQTWDRVNYGYTF
>TRBJ1-2|TRBV2
CASSDRVYYGYTF
>TRBJ2-1|TRBV6-1
CASSESGGLYNEQFF
>TRBJ2-3|TRBV9
CASSVEGSGGFTDTQYF
>TRBJ2-1|TRBV9
CASSEPGTSGGASTDEQFF
>TRBJ2-2|TRBV11-2
CASSPRRGQGNTGELFF
>TRBJ1-1|TRBV25-1
CASKRGLGTEAFF
>TRBJ2-3|TRBV7-8
CASSLGTSAPATQYF
>TRBJ1-6|TRBV4-1
CASSQEGLGGSPLHF
>TRBJ2-3|TRBV6-5
CASSRRGGGDTQYF
>TRBJ2-3|TRBV6-2/TRBV6-3
CASSTGLAENTDTQYF
>TRBJ1-2|TRBV30
CAYPRTANYGYTF
>TRBJ1-3|TRBV12-5
CATGEGYSGNTIYF
>TRBJ1-1|TRBV30
CAWRTGRKTEAFF
>TRBJ1-2|TRBV9
CASSPGLNYGYTF
>TRBJ1-1|TRBV4-3
CASSQDPEVYTEAFF
>TRBJ1-1|TRBV5-1
CASSLEGTGGQNTEAFF
>TRBJ1-2|TRBV11-1
CASSAARAPAGYTF
>TRBJ1-5|TRBV6-5
CASSSGTGGQPQHF
>TRBJ1-1|TRBV5-8
CASSRRGGLDTEAFF